The rows below give T cell receptor beta chains drawn from one sample of a study of shared clonotypes between healthy human individuals. The table came from immunoSEQ multiplex PCR; TCRdb's copy has only in-frame clones and leaves some out. The sample carries under 2.5 million clones, about nine tenths recorded once. The sequenced material came from naive CD4+ T cells from PBMCs. These receptors were collected from a man between 18 and 35 years old in good health. Some clones in this sample may be carry-over from other donors' samples. Each CDR3 is given with its conserved first and last residue. The D gene is left open where the match is weak. Expanded clones get a size class; other rows say once, few or many, or leave the size out.

D | V | size | CDR3
NA | TRBV11-2 | NA | CASSFRRTEYEQYF
NA | TRBV6-7 | NA | CASSQRLRAPRERETGNTIYF
TRBD2 | TRBV9 | NA | CASSVGASGEKETQYF
NA | TRBV9 | NA | CASSQDGETQYF
NA | TRBV19 | NA | CASSVGGTGYEQYF
TRBD1 | TRBV5-4 | once | CASSLGQGYTGELFF
NA | TRBV6-4 | NA | CASSEKRTGLGSTDTQYF
NA | TRBV28 | NA | CASRYPTGELFF
NA | TRBV18 | NA | CASSQSSSYNEQFF
NA | TRBV9 | NA | CASSVATSRVRSEQFF
TRBD2 | TRBV5-1 | NA | CASSLGPTSGYNEQFF
TRBD1 | TRBV7-9 | NA | CASSSPGQGRIF
NA | TRBV28 | NA | CASSPGSTDTQYF
TRBD1 | TRBV7-2 | NA | CASSFFRGSYNEQFF
NA | TRBV9 | once | CASSPQSLSGNTIYF
TRBD2 | TRBV7-2 | NA | CASSLGPSGLNEQFF